This record covers a single TCR beta chain. Germline values: CDR1 SGHRS, CDR2 YFSETQ. This CDR3 is built from 16 residues. Trimming cost V 4 bases and J 1 base; bases outside gene matches: 10. Profiled with immunoSEQ multiplex PCR; TCRdb holds only in-frame clones, not every one. The table includes a few hundred thousand clones, approximately 85% detected once. The data belong to a study of blood T cell repertoires in COVID-19. This TCR derives from a human donor in a cohort sampled during active COVID-19. The chain recombines TRBV5-1 with TRBJ2-7, with TRBD1 identical over 8 bases. Sequences were obtained from peripheral blood. This CDR3 is CASSREWTGRSYEQYF. DNA for the CDR3: TGCGCCAGCAGCCGAGAATGGACAGGGAGGTCCTACGAGCAGTACTTC.